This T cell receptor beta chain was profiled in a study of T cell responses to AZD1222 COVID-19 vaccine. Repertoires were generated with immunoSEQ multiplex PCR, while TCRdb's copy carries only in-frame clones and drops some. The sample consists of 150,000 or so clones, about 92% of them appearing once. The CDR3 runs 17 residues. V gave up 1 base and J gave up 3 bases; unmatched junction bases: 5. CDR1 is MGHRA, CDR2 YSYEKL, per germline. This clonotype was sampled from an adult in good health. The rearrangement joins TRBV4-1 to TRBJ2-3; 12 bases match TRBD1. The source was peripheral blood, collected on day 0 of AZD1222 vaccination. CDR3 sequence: CASSQAGTGGRTDTQYF. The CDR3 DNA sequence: TGCGCCAGCAGCCAAGCTGGGACAGGGGGCAGAACAGATACGCAGTATTTT.